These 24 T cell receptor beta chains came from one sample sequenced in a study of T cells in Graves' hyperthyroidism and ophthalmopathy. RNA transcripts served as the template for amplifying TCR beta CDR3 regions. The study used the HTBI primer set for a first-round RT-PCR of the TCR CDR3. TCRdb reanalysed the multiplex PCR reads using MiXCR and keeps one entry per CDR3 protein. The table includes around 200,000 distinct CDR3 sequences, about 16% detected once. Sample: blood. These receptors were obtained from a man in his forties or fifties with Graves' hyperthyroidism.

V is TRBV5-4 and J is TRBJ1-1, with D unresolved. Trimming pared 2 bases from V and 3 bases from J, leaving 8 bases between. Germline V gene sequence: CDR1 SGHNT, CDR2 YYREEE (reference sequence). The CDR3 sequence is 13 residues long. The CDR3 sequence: CASSFGRYTEAFF. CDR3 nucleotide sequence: TGTGCCAGCAGCTTTGGTCGGTACACTGAAGCTTTCTTT.

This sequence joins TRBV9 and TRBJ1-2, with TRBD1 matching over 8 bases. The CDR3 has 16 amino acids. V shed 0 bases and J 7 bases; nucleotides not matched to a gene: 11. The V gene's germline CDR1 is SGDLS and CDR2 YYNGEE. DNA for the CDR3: TGTGCCAGCAGCGTAGGTTCCGGTGGACAGGGAAGTGGCTACACCTTC. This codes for CASSVGSGGQGSGYTF.

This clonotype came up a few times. This chain's CDR3 is CASSLRPRGGTGELFF. In DNA form, the CDR3 reads TGCGCCAGCAGCTTGCGGCCAAGGGGGGGCACCGGGGAGCTGTTTTTT. This chain uses TRBV5-1 with TRBJ2-2, with D possibly matching TRBD2 (7 bases). The CDR3 is 16 amino acids. The V end lost 1 base, the J end lost 4 bases, and 14 bases lay between the germline ends. Looked up from germline, CDR1 is SGHRS and CDR2 is YFSETQ.

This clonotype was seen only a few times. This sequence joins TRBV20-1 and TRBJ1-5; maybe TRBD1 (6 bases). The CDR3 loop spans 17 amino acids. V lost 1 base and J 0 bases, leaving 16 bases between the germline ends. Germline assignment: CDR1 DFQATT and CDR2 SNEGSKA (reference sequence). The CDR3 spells CSARGDGTTYSNQPQHF. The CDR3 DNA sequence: TGCAGTGCTAGAGGGGACGGGACAACGTATAGCAATCAGCCCCAGCATTTT.

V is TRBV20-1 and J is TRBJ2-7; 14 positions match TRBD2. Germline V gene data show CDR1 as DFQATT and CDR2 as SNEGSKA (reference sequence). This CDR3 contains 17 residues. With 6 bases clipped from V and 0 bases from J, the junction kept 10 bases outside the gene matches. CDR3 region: CSASGTSGGQSSYEQYF. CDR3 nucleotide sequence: TGCAGTGCCTCGGGGACTAGCGGGGGCCAAAGCTCCTACGAGCAGTACTTC.

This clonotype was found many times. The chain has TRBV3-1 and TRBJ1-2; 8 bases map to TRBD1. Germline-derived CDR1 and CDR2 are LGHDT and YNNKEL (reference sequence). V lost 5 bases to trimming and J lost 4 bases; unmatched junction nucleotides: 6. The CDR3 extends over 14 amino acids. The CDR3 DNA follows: TGTGCCAGCAGCTTCGGACAGGGTGGCTATGGCTACACCTTC. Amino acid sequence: CASSFGQGGYGYTF. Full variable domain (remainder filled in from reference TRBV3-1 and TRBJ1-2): DTAVSQTPKYLVTQMGNDKSIKCEQNLGHDTMYWYKQDSKKFLKIMFSYNNKELIINETVPNRFSPKSPDKAHLNLHINSLELGDSAVYFCASSFGQGGYGYTFGSGTRLTVV.

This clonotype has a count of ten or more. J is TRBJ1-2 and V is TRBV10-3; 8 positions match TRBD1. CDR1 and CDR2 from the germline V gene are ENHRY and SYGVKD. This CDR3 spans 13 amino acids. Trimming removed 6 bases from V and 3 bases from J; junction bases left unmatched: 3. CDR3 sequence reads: CAISAGGDYGYTF. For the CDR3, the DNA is TGTGCCATCAGCGCAGGGGGCGACTATGGCTACACCTTC.

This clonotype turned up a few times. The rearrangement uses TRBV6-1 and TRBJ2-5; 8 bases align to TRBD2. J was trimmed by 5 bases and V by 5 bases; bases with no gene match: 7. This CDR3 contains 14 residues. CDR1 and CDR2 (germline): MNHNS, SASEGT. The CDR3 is CASSQPGGPETQYF. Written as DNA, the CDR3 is TGTGCCAGCAGTCAACCGGGGGGGCCGGAGACCCAGTACTTC.

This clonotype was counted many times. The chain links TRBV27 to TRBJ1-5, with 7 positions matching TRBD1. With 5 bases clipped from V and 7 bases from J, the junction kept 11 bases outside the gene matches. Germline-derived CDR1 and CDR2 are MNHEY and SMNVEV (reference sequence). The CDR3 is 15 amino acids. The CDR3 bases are TGTGCCAGCAGTAGCCTGACAGGGTTGGCCCAGCCCCAGCATTTT. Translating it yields CASSSLTGLAQPQHF.

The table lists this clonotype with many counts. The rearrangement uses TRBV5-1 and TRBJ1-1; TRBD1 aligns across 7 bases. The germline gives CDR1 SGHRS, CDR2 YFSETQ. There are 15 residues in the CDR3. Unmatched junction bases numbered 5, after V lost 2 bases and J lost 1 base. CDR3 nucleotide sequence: TGCGCCAGCAGCTTCACGGGACAGCGGAACACTGAAGCTTTCTTT. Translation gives CASSFTGQRNTEAFF.

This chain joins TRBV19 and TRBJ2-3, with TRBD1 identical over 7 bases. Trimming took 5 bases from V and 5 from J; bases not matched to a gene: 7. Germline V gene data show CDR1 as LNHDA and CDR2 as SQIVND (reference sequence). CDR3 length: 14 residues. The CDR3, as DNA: TGTGCCAGTAGTCGGACAGGTTGGTTAGATACGCAGTATTTT. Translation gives CASSRTGWLDTQYF.

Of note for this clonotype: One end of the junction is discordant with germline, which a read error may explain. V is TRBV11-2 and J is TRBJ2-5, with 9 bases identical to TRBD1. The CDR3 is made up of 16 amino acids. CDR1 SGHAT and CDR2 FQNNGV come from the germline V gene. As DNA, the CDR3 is TGTGCCAGCAGCTTGAGGACAGGGGCGATCGGGGAGAGCCAGTACTTC. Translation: CASSLRTGAIGESQYF.

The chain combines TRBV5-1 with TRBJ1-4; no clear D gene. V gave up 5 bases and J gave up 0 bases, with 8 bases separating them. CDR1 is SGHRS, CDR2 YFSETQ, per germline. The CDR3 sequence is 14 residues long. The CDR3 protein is CASRRDPTNEKLFF. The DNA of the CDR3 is TGCGCCAGCAGGAGGGATCCAACTAATGAAAAACTGTTTTTT.

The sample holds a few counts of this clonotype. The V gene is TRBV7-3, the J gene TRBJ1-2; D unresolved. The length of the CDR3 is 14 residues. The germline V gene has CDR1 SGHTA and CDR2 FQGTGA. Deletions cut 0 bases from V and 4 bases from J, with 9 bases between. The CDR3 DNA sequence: TGTGCCAGCAGCTTAACGTCCGGGTCCTATGGCTACACCTTC. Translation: CASSLTSGSYGYTF.

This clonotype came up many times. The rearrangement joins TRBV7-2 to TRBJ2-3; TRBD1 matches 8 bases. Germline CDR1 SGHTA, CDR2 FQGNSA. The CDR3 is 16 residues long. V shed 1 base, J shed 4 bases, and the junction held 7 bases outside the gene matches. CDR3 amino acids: CASSLDWDRSPDTQYF. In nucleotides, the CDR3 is TGTGCCAGCAGCTTAGACTGGGACAGGAGTCCAGATACGCAGTATTTT.

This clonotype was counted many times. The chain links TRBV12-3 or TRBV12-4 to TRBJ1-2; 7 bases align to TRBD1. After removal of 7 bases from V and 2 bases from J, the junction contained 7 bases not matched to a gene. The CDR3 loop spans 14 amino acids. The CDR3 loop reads CASTSTQGNYGYTF. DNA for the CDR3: TGTGCCAGCACCTCTACACAGGGGAACTATGGCTACACCTTC.

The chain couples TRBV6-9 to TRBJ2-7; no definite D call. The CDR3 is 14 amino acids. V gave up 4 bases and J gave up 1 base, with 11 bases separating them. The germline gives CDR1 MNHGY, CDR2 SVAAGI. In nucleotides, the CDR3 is TGTGCCAGCAGTTTCCAGGCTGATTCCTACGAGCAGTACTTC. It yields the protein CASSFQADSYEQYF.

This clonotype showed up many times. CDR3 coding DNA: TGTGCCACCGATCCGGGGGACAGCCTTAACTATGGCTACACCTTC. Protein sequence: CATDPGDSLNYGYTF. V is TRBV15 and J is TRBJ1-2, with 7 nucleotides matching TRBD1. Per the germline V gene, CDR1 is LNHNV and CDR2 is YYDKDF (reference sequence). Germline trimming cut 8 bases from V and 1 base from J; bases unmatched to any gene: 10. This CDR3 region has 15 residues.

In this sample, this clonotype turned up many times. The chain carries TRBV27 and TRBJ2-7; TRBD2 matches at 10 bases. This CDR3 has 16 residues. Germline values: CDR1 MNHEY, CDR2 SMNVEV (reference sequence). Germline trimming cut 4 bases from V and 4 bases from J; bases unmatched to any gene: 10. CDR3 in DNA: TGTGCCAGCAGTTCCCTAGGAGCGGGGGGGCGGTACGAGCAGTACTTC. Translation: CASSSLGAGGRYEQYF.

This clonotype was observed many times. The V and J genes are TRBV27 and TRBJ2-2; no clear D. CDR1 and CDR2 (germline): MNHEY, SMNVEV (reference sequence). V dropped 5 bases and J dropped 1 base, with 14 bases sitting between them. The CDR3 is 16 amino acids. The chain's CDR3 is CASSIRAEKNTGELFF. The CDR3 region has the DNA TGTGCCAGCAGTATTAGGGCGGAAAAGAACACCGGGGAGCTGTTTTTT.

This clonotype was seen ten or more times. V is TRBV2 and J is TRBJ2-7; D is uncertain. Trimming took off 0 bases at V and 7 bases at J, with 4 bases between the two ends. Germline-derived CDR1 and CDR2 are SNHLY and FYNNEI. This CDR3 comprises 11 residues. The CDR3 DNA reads TGTGCCAGCAGTGAAGCTGGGGAGCAGTACTTC. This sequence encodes CASSEAGEQYF.

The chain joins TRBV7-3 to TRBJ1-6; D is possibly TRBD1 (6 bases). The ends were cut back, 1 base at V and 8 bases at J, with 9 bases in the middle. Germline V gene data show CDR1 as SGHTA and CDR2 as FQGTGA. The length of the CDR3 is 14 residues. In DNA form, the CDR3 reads TGTGCCAGCAGCTTAAGGGGGCGAGATTCACCCCTCCACTTT. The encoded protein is CASSLRGRDSPLHF.

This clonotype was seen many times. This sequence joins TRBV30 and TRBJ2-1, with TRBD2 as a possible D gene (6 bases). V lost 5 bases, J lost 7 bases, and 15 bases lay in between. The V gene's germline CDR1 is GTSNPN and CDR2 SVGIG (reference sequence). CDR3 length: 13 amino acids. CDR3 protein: CAWDSGTGNEQFF. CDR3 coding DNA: TGTGCCTGGGATTCAGGGACTGGGAATGAGCAGTTCTTC.

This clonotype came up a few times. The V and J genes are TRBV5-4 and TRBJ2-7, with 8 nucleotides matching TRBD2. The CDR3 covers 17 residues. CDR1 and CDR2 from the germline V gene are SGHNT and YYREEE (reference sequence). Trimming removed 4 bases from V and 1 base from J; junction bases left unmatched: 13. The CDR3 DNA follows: TGTGCCAGCAGCCCGGGGGGGGGCGGGGGGTCGTCCTACGAGCAGTACTTC. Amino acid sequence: CASSPGGGGGSSYEQYF.